The rows below give T cell receptor beta chains drawn from one sample of a study of regulatory T cells in long-lasting Graves disease. TCRdb processed the multiplex PCR reads anew with MiXCR; each CDR3 protein has one entry. Here the sample spans hundreds of thousands of distinct CDR3 sequences, around 21% being singletons. This specimen consisted of peripheral blood mononuclear cells (PBMCs), obtained when the disease was refractory, from a patient treated with antithyroid drugs. These receptors originate from a female donor with Graves disease. The CDR3 runs from the conserved cysteine through the conserved F or W. D genes are given only for firm matches. Rows may omit the clone size; those that give it use once, few, many or a size class.

V	size	J	D	DNA	CDR3
TRBV12-3/TRBV12-4	many	TRBJ1-1	TRBD1	TGTGCCAGCAGTTCTCGACAGGGGCTGGGGGCTTTCTTT	CASSSRQGLGAFF
TRBV5-1	NA	TRBJ1-1	TRBD1	TGCGCCAGCAGCTTACCGGGACAGGGTGAAGCTTTCTTT	CASSLPGQGEAFF
TRBV19	NA	TRBJ1-5	NA	TGTGCCAGTAGAGAGAGGGCGAGGGACCGTAGGGGCAATCAGCCCCAGCATTTT	CASRERARDRRGNQPQHF
TRBV29-1	many	TRBJ1-2	TRBD1	TGCAGCGTTGGGGAGACAGGGAGGAACTATGGCTACACCTTC	CSVGETGRNYGYTF
TRBV12-3/TRBV12-4	few	TRBJ2-2	NA	TGTGCCAGCACCTTGGGGCAGTGGTTCACCGGGGAGCTGTTTTTT	CASTLGQWFTGELFF
TRBV6-2/TRBV6-3	NA	TRBJ1-5	NA	TGTGCCAGCAGTTATCACGGCCGCGCGGAGCCCCAGCATTTT	CASSYHGRAEPQHF
TRBV29-1	many	TRBJ2-7	NA	TGCAGCGTTGAAAGGGGGGTGTGGCCCTACGAGCAGTACTTC	CSVERGVWPYEQYF
TRBV7-3	NA	TRBJ2-3	NA	TGTGCCAGCAGCTTATGGGGTGCTAGCACAGATACGCAGTATTTT	CASSLWGASTDTQYF
TRBV7-6	NA	TRBJ2-7	TRBD1	TGTGCCAGCAGCAAAGGGGACAGGGGAGTTTTAATCTACGAGCAGTACTTC	CASSKGDRGVLIYEQYF
TRBV28	many	TRBJ1-2	NA	TGTGCCAGCCTTGATCGTTGGCACTATGGCTACACCTTC	CASLDRWHYGYTF
TRBV10-3	NA	TRBJ2-7	TRBD1	TGTGCCACCCGCCCCGGGACAGGGACCTACGAGCAGTACTTC	CATRPGTGTYEQYF